The text below deals with one T cell receptor beta chain. Antigen specificity is unknown. These data are taken from a study of T-cell memory formation after mild COVID-19. Points from the study as a whole: Clones contracting over day 15 to 85 were CD4/CD8 balanced, with later expanders leaning CD4+.

A single record per CDR3 protein comes from TCRdb applying MiXCR to the 5' RACE reads. This table has about 130,000 distinct CDR3 sequences, about a sixth appearing once. Trimming cost V 5 bases and J 2 bases, with 9 bases left between them. Germline assignment: CDR1 SGHTA and CDR2 FQGTGA. CDR3 length: 13 residues. The sequence derives from a man aged 18 to 30 who had mild COVID-19 (a few samples of this study predate the infection). Cell type and time point are not known. The J gene is TRBJ1-1, the V gene TRBV7-3, with D uncertain. Source material: PBMCs or a T cell subset sorted from them (not recorded which). The CDR3 here is CASSPNSNTEAFF. The CDR3 DNA reads as TGTGCCAGCAGCCCCAACTCAAACACTGAAGCTTTCTTT. Combining the CDR3 with reference TRBV7-3 and TRBJ1-1 gives the whole variable domain GAGVSQTPSNKVTEKGKYVELRCDPISGHTALYWYRQSLGQGPEFLIYFQGTGAADDSGLPNDRFFAVRPEGSVSTLKIQRTERGDSAVYLCASSPNSNTEAFFGQGTRLTVV.